The 24 T cell receptor beta chains below were found in one sample sequenced in a study of high-grade serous ovarian cancer treatment subgroups. Tumor tissue was taken before any definitive surgery or chemotherapy was given. Using immunoSEQ multiplex PCR, the repertoire was profiled, and TCRdb retains in-frame clones only, with some absent. This sample has about 5,000 clones, with over 60% found just once. Source material: tumor tissue. The receptors shown here come from a human donor with high-grade serous ovarian cancer.

The chain has TRBV21-1 and TRBJ2-3; the listed D gene, TRBD2, was not tested against the DNA. TRBV21-1 is classified as a pseudogene. CDR3 length equals 15 residues. CDR3 region: CASSKNRGYTDTQYF. CDR3 nucleotides: TGTGCCAGCAGCAAAAATCGCGGCTACACAGATACGCAGTATTTT.

The rearrangement joins TRBV7-2 to TRBJ2-1; 9 bases agree with TRBD2. CDR1 and CDR2 from the germline V gene are SGHTA and FQGNSA. V was pared by 5 bases and J by 12 bases, with 14 bases of the junction left unmatched. This CDR3 spans 15 amino acids. Here the CDR3 reads CASSPLPQAGGWQFF. The CDR3 nucleotides read TGTGCCAGCAGCCCTCTTCCGCAAGCGGGGGGATGGCAGTTCTTC.

CDR3 coding DNA: TGTGCCAGCAGTACGAGTCGGGCAGATACGCAGTATTTT. Its protein is CASSTSRADTQYF. This chain connects TRBV7-8 to TRBJ2-3; no clear D. The germline V gene encodes CDR1 SGHVS and CDR2 FQNEAQ. The length of the CDR3 is 13 residues. The ends were cut back, 6 bases at V and 4 bases at J, with 11 bases in the middle.

This clone was recorded a few times. The chain couples TRBV7-2 to TRBJ1-1; D is undetermined. V dropped 1 base and J dropped 6 bases, with 12 bases sitting between them. This CDR3 is 14 amino acids long. Germline V CDR1 and CDR2: SGHTA, FQGNSA. The CDR3 sequence is CASSLEAGGAEAFF. The CDR3 DNA reads TGTGCCAGCAGCTTAGAGGCAGGCGGGGCTGAAGCTTTCTTT.

The rearrangement uses TRBV27 and TRBJ2-7; possible D gene TRBD1, 8 bases. Germline V gives CDR1 MNHEY, CDR2 SMNVEV (reference sequence). CDR3 length: 16 residues. The V gene lost 7 bases and the J gene lost 3 bases, with 22 bases spanning the gap. The CDR3 sequence is CASKQTLTGEGYEQYF. Here the CDR3 DNA reads TGTGCCAGCAAACAGACCCTGACAGGGGAGGGCTACGAGCAGTACTTC.

This sequence joins TRBV19 and TRBJ1-4; the D gene is possibly TRBD1 (5 bases). CDR1 is LNHDA and CDR2 is SQIVND in the germline V gene (reference sequence). The CDR3 loop spans 14 amino acids. With 5 bases removed from V and 7 bases from J, the gap between germline ends came to 14 bases. CDR3 sequence: CASSPPSDSEKLFF. CDR3 bases: TGTGCCAGTAGTCCCCCCTCTGACAGTGAAAAACTGTTTTTT.

This clone was seen a few times. The V gene is TRBV28, the J gene TRBJ2-5; possible D gene TRBD2, 5 bases. This CDR3 has 13 amino acids. The germline gives CDR1 MDHEN, CDR2 SYDVKM. V was pared by 3 bases and J by 7 bases, with 12 bases between. CDR3 sequence reads: CASSFRGPGTQYF. Written as DNA, the CDR3 is TGTGCCAGCAGTTTTCGGGGTCCCGGGACCCAGTACTTC.

The J gene is TRBJ2-7, the V gene TRBV7-9; TRBD2 agrees at 13 bases. CDR3 length: 17 amino acids. Germline V gene sequence: CDR1 SEHNR, CDR2 FQNEAQ (reference sequence). Germline trimming cut 5 bases from V and 0 bases from J; bases unmatched to any gene: 7. This CDR3 is CASSKGGLAGSSYEQYF. CDR3 sequence (DNA): TGTGCCAGCAGCAAGGGGGGACTAGCGGGGTCCTCCTACGAGCAGTACTTC.

V and J are TRBV23-1 and TRBJ2-7; maybe TRBD1 (5 bases). TRBV23-1 falls under the ORF class, with uncertain function. V was cut by 2 bases and J by 0 bases, with 23 bases left in between. This CDR3 contains 19 residues. CDR3 bases: TGCGCCAGCAGTCAAAGTGCGCAGGGAATAATTCCTGGCTCCTACGAGCAGTACTTC. Translation gives CASSQSAQGIIPGSYEQYF.

By share, this clone ranks as medium-sized. This chain links TRBV4-2 with TRBJ1-4, with D possibly TRBD1 on 5 matching bases. The germline V gene has CDR1 LGHNA and CDR2 YNFKEQ. CDR3 length equals 18 residues. Trimming cost V 0 bases and J 1 base, with 15 bases left between them. Here the CDR3 DNA reads TGTGCCAGCAGCCAAGATGTAGGGCTTGGGGGAACTAATGAAAAACTGTTTTTT. It yields the protein CASSQDVGLGGTNEKLFF.

This clone was counted only a few times. The J gene is TRBJ1-1, the V gene TRBV28, with 8 bases that match TRBD1. CDR1 and CDR2 (germline): MDHEN, SYDVKM. This CDR3 comprises 15 residues. Losses at the gene ends were 7 bases for V and 5 bases for J; bases not matched to a gene: 12. This CDR3 reads CASTQRTGRKTEAFF. Here the CDR3 DNA reads TGTGCCAGCACCCAACGGACAGGGAGAAAGACTGAAGCTTTCTTT.

V gene TRBV4-1 combines with J gene TRBJ2-3; no firm D call. The CDR3 covers 16 residues. Trimming left V 4 bases short and J 0 bases short, with 14 bases between. Germline lookup yields CDR1 MGHRA and CDR2 YSYEKL. This CDR3 reads CASSPRGTFSTDTQYF. Written as DNA, the CDR3 is TGCGCCAGCAGCCCTCGAGGAACTTTTAGCACAGATACGCAGTATTTT.

V usage is TRBV6-5 and J usage is TRBJ1-2; 7 bases map to TRBD1. The junction had 7 bases not matched to a gene; V was cut back by 6 bases and J by 3 bases. The CDR3 consists of 14 residues. CDR1 MNHEY and CDR2 SVGAGI come from the germline V gene. The CDR3 here is CASRITRGYYGYTF. The CDR3 coding sequence is TGTGCCAGCAGGATAACCAGGGGGTACTATGGCTACACCTTC.

The CDR3 loop reads CASSSPGLAPNEQFF. The CDR3 nucleotides read TGTGCCAGCAGCTCCCCGGGACTAGCACCGAATGAGCAGTTCTTC. J is TRBJ2-1 and V is TRBV7-9; 9 bases are a match to TRBD2. This CDR3 contains 15 residues. The V gene's germline CDR1 is SEHNR and CDR2 FQNEAQ (reference sequence). With 4 bases clipped from V and 7 bases from J, the junction kept 8 bases outside the gene matches.

V and J are TRBV5-1 and TRBJ2-5; TRBD2 is a possible D gene (6 bases). Trimming stripped 0 bases from V and 3 bases from J, with 18 bases between. This CDR3 is built from 17 residues. Germline V gives CDR1 SGHRS, CDR2 YFSETQ. CDR3 sequence (DNA): TGCGCCAGCAGCTTGGCAGCTGCCGGACTATCAAAAGAGACCCAGTACTTC. Translation gives CASSLAAAGLSKETQYF.

This clone is medium-sized (0.01 to 0.1%) within its sample. V is TRBV4-1 and J is TRBJ1-2; no definite D call. V was cut by 2 bases and J by 3 bases, with 7 bases left in between. The CDR3 is made up of 13 amino acids. The germline V gene has CDR1 MGHRA and CDR2 YSYEKL. The CDR3 DNA reads as TGCGCCAGCAGCCAAAAGACGGACTATGGCTACACCTTC. Translating gives CASSQKTDYGYTF.

V gene TRBV6-1 combines with J gene TRBJ1-6; maybe TRBD1 (6 bases). Trimming removed 8 bases at V and 3 bases at J, with 14 bases between. Germline CDR1 MNHNS, CDR2 SASEGT. The CDR3 loop spans 15 amino acids. CDR3 DNA sequence: TGTGCCAGCTTATCCGGGACAAGCTATAATTCACCCCTCCACTTT. Its protein product is CASLSGTSYNSPLHF.

The chain couples TRBV6-6 to TRBJ1-4; 9 bases agree with TRBD1. CDR1 is MNHNY, CDR2 SVGAGI, per germline (reference sequence). The V segment lost 6 bases and the J segment 4 bases; nucleotides outside the gene matches: 3. The CDR3 is 14 amino acids. The CDR3 nucleotides read TGTGCCAGCAGGGACAGGGGCGTTAATGAAAAACTGTTTTTT. Protein sequence: CASRDRGVNEKLFF.

This rearrangement joins TRBV5-1 to TRBJ1-5; 7 nucleotides align to TRBD1. Unmatched junction bases numbered 7, after V lost 3 bases and J lost 1 base. The CDR3 is made up of 16 amino acids. Germline V gene sequence: CDR1 SGHRS, CDR2 YFSETQ. In nucleotides, the CDR3 is TGCGCCAGCAGCTCGGGACAGCCGGGGAGCAATCAGCCCCAGCATTTT. It translates to CASSSGQPGSNQPQHF.

By proportion, this clone is medium-sized. This chain connects TRBV19 to TRBJ1-5; D is possibly TRBD1 (6 bases). Germline values: CDR1 LNHDA, CDR2 SQIVND (reference sequence). Trimming took 1 base from V and 1 from J, leaving 11 bases between them. This CDR3 spans 16 amino acids. The CDR3 loop is CASSIVGGRSNQPQHF. As DNA, the CDR3 is TGTGCCAGTAGTATAGTGGGGGGGCGAAGCAATCAGCCCCAGCATTTT.

This chain uses TRBV7-2 with TRBJ2-5; 10 nucleotides align to TRBD2. The V gene's germline CDR1 is SGHTA and CDR2 FQGNSA. CDR3 length equals 15 residues. The junction had 8 bases not matched to a gene; V was cut back by 6 bases and J by 4 bases. CDR3 nucleotide sequence: TGTGCCAGCAGAGGGGAGCGGGGGGGGCGAGAGACCCAGTACTTC. It codes for CASRGERGGRETQYF.

The rearrangement links TRBV6-6 to TRBJ1-6; TRBD1 agrees at 10 bases. Trimming cost V 0 bases and J 8 bases; bases outside gene matches: 1. The CDR3 spans 15 residues. Germline CDR1 reads MNHNY; CDR2 reads SVGAGI (reference sequence). CDR3 in DNA: TGTGCCAGCAGTTACTCGGACAGGGGGGATTCACCCCTCCACTTT. Its protein product is CASSYSDRGDSPLHF.

The rearrangement links TRBV7-9 to TRBJ2-5, with D maybe TRBD2 (6 bases). With 3 bases removed from V and 1 base from J, the gap between germline ends came to 9 bases. CDR3 length: 14 amino acids. Germline CDR1 is SEHNR and CDR2 is FQNEAQ (reference sequence). In DNA, the CDR3 is TGTGCCAGCAGCTTGGAGGGATTCCAAGAGACCCAGTACTTC. This codes for CASSLEGFQETQYF.

The chain couples TRBV30 to TRBJ2-7, with 8 bases that match TRBD1. From germline, CDR1 is GTSNPN and CDR2 SVGIG (reference sequence). The CDR3 covers 12 residues. V was pared by 4 bases and J by 6 bases, with 5 bases of the junction left unmatched. Here the CDR3 reads CAWKLRGLEQYF. The CDR3 nucleotides are TGTGCCTGGAAGCTCAGGGGGCTCGAGCAGTACTTC.